This record concerns one T cell receptor beta chain sequence. Its antigen is currently unknown. Via MiXCR, TCRdb re-called the RT-PCR reads, giving one row per CDR3 protein. The table records 550,000 to 800,000 distinct CDR3 sequences, about 14% of them present only once. The V gene end was trimmed by 4 bases and the J gene end by 5 bases; junction bases not matched to a gene: 8. Germline V lookup: CDR1 SGHTA, CDR2 FQGTGA. This CDR3 has 17 residues. The data are from a study of response to subunit inactivated influenza vaccine. Study-wide points: The authors proposed limited new T cell recruitment per seasonal influenza vaccination.

The chain links TRBV7-3 to TRBJ2-3; 14 nucleotides match TRBD2. The receptor comes from a man aged 45-60 years who received an inactivated influenza vaccine. The input for sequencing was PBMCs from blood, taken 14 to 15 days before vaccination. The DNA of the CDR3 is TGTGCCAGCAGCTCCACCGGGACTAGCGGGAGTAGAGATACGCAGTATTTT. Translation gives CASSSTGTSGSRDTQYF.